This T cell receptor (beta chain) was captured by sequencing in a study of OX40 agonist ivuxolimab in advanced cancers. Looking at the study overall: Given to patients was ivuxolimab, an agonistic anti-OX40 (CD134) antibody. Patients undergoing dose escalation presented with hepatocellular carcinoma, melanoma, renal cell or head and neck cancer. The group had a mean age of 60 years, ranged from roughly 23 to 85, and was less than 85% male. Study-wide results and caveats: CD8+ T cells (on average) carried more expanded clones than CD4+ T cells.

The CDR3 extends over 13 amino acids. Per the germline V gene, CDR1 is SGHTA and CDR2 is FQGNSA. V was pared by 1 base and J by 5 bases, with 8 bases between. The method was immunoSEQ multiplex PCR; TCRdb's version includes in-frame clones alone and lacks a portion of them. The sample shows more than 85,000 clones, roughly nine tenths of them seen only once. Note on this clone: What it binds is not known.

Sequenced here: CD4+ or CD8+ T cells sorted from blood, sampled in a trial of the OX40 agonist ivuxolimab. V is TRBV7-2 and J is TRBJ1-2, with a weak D call TRBD1 (6 bases). This TCR was recovered from an adult with an advanced solid tumor such as melanoma, head and neck, liver or kidney cancer. This chain's CDR3 is CASSLGTEYGYTF. The DNA of the CDR3 is TGTGCCAGCAGCTTAGGGACAGAATATGGCTACACCTTC.